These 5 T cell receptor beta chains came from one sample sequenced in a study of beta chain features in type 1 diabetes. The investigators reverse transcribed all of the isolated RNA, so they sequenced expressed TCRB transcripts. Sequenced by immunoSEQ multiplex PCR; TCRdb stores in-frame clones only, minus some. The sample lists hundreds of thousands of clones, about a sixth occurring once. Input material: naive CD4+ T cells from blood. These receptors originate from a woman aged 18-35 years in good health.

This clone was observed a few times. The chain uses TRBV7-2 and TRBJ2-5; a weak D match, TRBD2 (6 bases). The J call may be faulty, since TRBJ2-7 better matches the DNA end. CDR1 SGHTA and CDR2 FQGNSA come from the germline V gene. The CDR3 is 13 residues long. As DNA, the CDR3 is TGTGCCAGCAGCTTAGGGGGCGGGGACGAGCAGTACTTC. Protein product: CASSLGGGDEQYF.

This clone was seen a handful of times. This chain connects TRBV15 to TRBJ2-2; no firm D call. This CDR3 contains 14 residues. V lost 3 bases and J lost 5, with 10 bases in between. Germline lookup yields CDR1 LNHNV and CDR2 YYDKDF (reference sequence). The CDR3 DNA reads TGTGCCACCAGCAGTGCACACGAAACCGGGGAGCTGTTTTTT. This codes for CATSSAHETGELFF.

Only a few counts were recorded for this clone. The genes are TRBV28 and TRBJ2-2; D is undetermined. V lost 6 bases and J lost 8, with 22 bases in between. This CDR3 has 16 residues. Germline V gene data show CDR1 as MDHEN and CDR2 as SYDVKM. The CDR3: CASSPRRPRLGGELFF. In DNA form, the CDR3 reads TGTGCCAGCAGCCCGCGGCGGCCTAGGCTAGGAGGGGAGCTGTTTTTT.

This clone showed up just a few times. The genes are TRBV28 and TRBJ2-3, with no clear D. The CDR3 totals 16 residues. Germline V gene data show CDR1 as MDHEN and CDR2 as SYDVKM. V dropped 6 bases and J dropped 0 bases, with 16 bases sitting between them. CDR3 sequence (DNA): TGTGCCAGCAGCAACCTCGTCATAACTAGCACAGATACGCAGTATTTT. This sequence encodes CASSNLVITSTDTQYF.

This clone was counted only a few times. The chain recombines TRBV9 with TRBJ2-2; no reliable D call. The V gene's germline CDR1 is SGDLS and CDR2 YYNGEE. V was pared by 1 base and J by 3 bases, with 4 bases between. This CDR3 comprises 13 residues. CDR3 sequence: CASSVSYTGELFF. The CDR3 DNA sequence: TGTGCCAGCAGCGTATCGTACACCGGGGAGCTGTTTTTT.